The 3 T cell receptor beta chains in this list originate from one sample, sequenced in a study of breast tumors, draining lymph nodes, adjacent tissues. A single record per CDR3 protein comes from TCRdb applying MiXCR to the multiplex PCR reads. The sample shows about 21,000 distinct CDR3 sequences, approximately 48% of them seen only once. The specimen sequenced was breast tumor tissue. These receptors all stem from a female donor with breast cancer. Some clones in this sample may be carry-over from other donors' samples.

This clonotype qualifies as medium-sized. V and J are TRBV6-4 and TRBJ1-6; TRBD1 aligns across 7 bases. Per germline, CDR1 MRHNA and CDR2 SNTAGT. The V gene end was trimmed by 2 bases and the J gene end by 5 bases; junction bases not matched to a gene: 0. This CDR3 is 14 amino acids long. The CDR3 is CASSDGTDNSPLHF. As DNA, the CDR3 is TGTGCCAGCAGTGACGGGACAGATAATTCACCCCTCCACTTT.

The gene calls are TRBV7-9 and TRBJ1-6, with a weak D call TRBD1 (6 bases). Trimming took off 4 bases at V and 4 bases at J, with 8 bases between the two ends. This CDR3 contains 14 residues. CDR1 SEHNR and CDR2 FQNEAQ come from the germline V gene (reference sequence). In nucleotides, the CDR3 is TGTGCCAGCAGCTCTGGACAGTATAATTCACCCCTCCACTTT. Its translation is CASSSGQYNSPLHF.

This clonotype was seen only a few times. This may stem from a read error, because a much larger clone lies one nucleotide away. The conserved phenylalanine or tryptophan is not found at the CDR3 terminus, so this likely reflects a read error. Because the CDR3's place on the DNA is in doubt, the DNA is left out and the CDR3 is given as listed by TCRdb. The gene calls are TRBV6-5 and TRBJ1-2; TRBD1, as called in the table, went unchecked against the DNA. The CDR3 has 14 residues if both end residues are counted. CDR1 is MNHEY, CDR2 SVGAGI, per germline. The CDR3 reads CASSLRQGNYGHTS.